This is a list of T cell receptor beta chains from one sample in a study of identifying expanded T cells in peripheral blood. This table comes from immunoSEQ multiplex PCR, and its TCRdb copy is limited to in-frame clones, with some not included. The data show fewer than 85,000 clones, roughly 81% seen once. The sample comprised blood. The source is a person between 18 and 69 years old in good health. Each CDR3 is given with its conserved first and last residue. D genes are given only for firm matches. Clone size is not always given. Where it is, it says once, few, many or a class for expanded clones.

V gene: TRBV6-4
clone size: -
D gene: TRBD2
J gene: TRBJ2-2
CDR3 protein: CASSDPTTGLAGEVETGELFF
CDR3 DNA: TGTGCCAGCAGTGACCCGACCACGGGACTAGCGGGAGAAGTGGAGACCGGGGAGCTGTTTTTT

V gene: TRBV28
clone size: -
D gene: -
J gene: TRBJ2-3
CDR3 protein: CASSGGGVYPQYF
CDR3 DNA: TGTGCCAGCAGCGGGGGAGGCGTGTACCCGCAGTATTTT

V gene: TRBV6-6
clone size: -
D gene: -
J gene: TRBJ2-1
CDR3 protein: CASSPYQGQHEQFF
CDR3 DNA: TGTGCCAGCAGTCCATACCAGGGCCAGCATGAGCAGTTCTTC

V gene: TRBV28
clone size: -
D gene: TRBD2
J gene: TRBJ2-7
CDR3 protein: CASKSSGDEQYF
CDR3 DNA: TGTGCCAGCAAGAGTAGCGGGGACGAGCAGTACTTC

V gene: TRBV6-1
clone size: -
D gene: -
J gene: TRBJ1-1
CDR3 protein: CASSERQGGYTEAFF
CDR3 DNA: TGTGCCAGCAGTGAACGGCAGGGTGGTTACACTGAAGCTTTCTTT

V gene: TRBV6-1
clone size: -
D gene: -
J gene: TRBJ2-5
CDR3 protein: CASTPSLETQYF
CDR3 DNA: TGTGCCAGCACCCCCTCCCTAGAGACCCAGTACTTC

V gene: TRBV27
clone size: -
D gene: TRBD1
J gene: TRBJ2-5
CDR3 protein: CASSLTGTGLETQYF
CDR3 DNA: TGTGCCAGCAGTTTAACTGGGACAGGGCTGGAGACCCAGTACTTC

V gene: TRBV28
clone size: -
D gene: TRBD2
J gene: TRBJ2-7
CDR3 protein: CASSPGLAGSYEQYF
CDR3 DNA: TGTGCCAGCAGTCCGGGACTAGCGGGCTCCTACGAGCAGTACTTC

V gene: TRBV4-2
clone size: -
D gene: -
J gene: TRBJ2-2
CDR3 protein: CASSQGGGELFF
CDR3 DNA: TGTGCCAGCAGCCAAGGTGGCGGGGAGCTGTTTTTT

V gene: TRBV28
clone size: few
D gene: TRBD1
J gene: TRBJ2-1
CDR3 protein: CATYRGVGNEQFF
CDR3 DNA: TGTGCCACCTACAGGGGGGTGGGAAATGAGCAGTTCTTC

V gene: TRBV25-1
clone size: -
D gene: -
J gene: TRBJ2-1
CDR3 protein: CASSESGRSNEQFF
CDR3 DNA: TGTGCCAGCAGTGAATCGGGCAGGTCCAATGAGCAGTTCTTC

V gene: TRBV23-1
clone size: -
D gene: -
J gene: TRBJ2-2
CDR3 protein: CASSQSPSGDTGELFF
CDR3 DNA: TGCGCCAGCAGTCAATCGCCCTCTGGGGACACCGGGGAGCTGTTTTTT

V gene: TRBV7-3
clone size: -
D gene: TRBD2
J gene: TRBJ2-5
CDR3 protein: CASSLGSGSLSGTQYF
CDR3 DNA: TGTGCCAGCAGTTTAGGGAGCGGGAGCTTGAGCGGGACCCAGTACTTC

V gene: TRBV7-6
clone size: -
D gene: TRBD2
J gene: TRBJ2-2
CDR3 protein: CASSLGVAGDIKNTGELFF
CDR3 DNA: TGTGCCAGCAGCTTAGGGGTAGCGGGAGACATCAAGAACACCGGGGAGCTGTTTTTT

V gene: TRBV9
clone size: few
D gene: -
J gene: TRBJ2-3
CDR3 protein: CASSVDGGADTQYF
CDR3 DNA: TGTGCCAGCAGCGTAGATGGAGGGGCAGATACGCAGTATTTT

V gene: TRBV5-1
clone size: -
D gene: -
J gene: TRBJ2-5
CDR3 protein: CASSSLSTRETQYF
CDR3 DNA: TGCGCCAGCAGCTCTCTTTCCACTCGGGAGACCCAGTACTTC

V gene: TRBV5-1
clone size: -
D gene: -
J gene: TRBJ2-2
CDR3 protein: CASSKTENTGELFF
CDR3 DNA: TGCGCCAGCAGCAAAACAGAGAACACCGGGGAGCTGTTTTTT

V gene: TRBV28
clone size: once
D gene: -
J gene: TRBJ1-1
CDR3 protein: CASRQTNTEAFF
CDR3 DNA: TGTGCCAGCAGACAAACAAACACTGAAGCTTTCTTT

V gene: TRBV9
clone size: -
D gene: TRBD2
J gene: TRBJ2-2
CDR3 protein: CASSATSGGNTGELFF
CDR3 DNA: TGTGCCAGCAGCGCAACTAGCGGGGGGAACACCGGGGAGCTGTTTTTT

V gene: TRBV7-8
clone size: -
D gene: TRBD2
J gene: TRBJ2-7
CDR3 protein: CASSLSGTSISSYEQYF
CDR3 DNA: TGTGCCAGCAGCTTATCCGGGACTAGCATTTCCTCCTACGAGCAGTACTTC

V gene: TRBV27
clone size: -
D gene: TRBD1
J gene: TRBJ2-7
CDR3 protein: CATKGQATYEQYF
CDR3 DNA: TGTGCCACCAAGGGACAGGCCACCTACGAGCAGTACTTC

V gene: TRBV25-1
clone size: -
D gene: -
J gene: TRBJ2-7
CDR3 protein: CASNLGAGAKQYF
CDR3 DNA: TGTGCCAGCAACCTAGGAGCAGGGGCAAAGCAGTACTTC

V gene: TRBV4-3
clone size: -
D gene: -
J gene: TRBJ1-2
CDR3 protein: CASSHSVGYTF
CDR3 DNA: TGCGCCAGCAGCCACAGTGTTGGCTACACCTTC

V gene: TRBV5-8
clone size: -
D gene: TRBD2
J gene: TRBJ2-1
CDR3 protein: CASRVAGGGDEQFF
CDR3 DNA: TGTGCCAGCAGGGTAGCGGGAGGAGGGGATGAGCAGTTCTTC

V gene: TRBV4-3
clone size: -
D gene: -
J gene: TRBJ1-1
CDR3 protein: CASSQVAGPGSTEAFF
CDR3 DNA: TGCGCCAGCAGCCAAGTAGCAGGCCCCGGGAGCACTGAAGCTTTCTTT

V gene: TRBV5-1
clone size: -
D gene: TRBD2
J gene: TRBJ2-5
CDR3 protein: CASSLIAGGPETQYF
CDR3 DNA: TGCGCCAGCAGCCTGATAGCGGGAGGACCCGAGACCCAGTACTTC

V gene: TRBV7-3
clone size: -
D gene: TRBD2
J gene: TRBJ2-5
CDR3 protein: CASSLIAGVAQETQYF
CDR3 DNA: TGTGCCAGCAGCTTAATAGCGGGAGTGGCCCAAGAGACCCAGTACTTC

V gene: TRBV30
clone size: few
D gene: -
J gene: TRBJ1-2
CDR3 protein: CAWSVEPSSAF
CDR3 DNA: TGTGCCTGGAGTGTAGAGCCCTCCAGCGCCTTC

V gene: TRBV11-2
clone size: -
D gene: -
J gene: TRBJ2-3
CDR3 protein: CASSLGIGVTDTQYF
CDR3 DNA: TGTGCCAGCAGCTTGGGTATAGGGGTCACAGATACGCAGTATTTT

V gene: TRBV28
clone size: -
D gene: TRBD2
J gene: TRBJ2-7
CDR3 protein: CASIPGGLADEQYF
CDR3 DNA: TGTGCCAGCATTCCGGGAGGACTAGCGGACGAGCAGTACTTC

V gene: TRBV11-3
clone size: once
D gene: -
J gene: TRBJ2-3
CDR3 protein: CASSPSRLTDTQYF
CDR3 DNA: TGTGCCAGCAGCCCGTCCCGGCTCACAGATACGCAGTATTTT

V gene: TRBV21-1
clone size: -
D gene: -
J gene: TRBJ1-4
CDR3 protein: CASSVGEKLFF
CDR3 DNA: TGTGCCAGCAGCGTTGGAGAAAAACTGTTTTTT

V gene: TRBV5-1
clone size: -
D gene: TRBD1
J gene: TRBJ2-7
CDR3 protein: CASSYGTGDYEQYF
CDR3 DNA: TGCGCCAGCAGCTACGGGACAGGGGACTACGAGCAGTACTTC

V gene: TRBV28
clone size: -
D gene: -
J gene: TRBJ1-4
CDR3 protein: CASSSWTEETAKLFF
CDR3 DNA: TGTGCCAGCAGTTCCTGGACCGAGGAGACTGCGAAACTGTTTTTT

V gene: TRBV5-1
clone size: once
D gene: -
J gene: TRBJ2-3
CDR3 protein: CASSLAPGEGTDTQYF
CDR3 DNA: TGCGCCAGCAGCTTGGCCCCGGGAGAGGGAACAGATACGCAGTATTTT

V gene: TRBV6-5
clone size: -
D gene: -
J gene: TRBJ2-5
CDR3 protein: CASSSVSETQYF
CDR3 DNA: TGTGCCAGCAGCTCCGTGTCGGAGACCCAGTACTTC

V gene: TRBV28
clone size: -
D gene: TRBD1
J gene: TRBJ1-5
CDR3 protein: CASRTWGGGFGNQPQHF
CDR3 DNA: TGTGCCAGCAGAACCTGGGGAGGGGGCTTTGGCAATCAGCCCCAGCATTTT

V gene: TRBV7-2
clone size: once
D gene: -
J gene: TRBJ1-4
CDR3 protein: CASSPDPGVATEKLFF
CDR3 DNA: TGTGCCAGCAGCCCCGACCCGGGGGTCGCGACTGAAAAACTGTTTTTT